One sample yielded the 15 T cell receptor beta chains listed below, sequenced in a study of Tregs in tolerant kidney transplant recipients. The table came from immunoSEQ multiplex PCR; TCRdb's copy has only in-frame clones and leaves some out. The sample lists about 240,000 clones; about 80% were seen once. Sequenced: CD4+ T cells from blood. The receptors originated from a human donor in good health.

V and J are TRBV18 and TRBJ2-1; D call uncertain. The CDR3 length is 15 residues. The V and J ends lost 3 bases and 2 bases respectively, with 11 bases between them. Germline assignment: CDR1 KGHSH and CDR2 LQKENI. CDR3 nucleotide sequence: TGTGCCAGCTCACCGGCGCCGACAACCTACAATGAGCAGTTCTTC. Residues: CASSPAPTTYNEQFF. The full variable domain, in which reference TRBV18 and TRBJ2-1 provide the parts outside the CDR3, is NAGVMQNPRHLVRRRGQEARLRCSPMKGHSHVYWYRQLPEEGLKFMVYLQKENIIDESGMPKERFSAEFPKEGPSILRIQQVVRGDSAAYFCASSPAPTTYNEQFFGPGTRLTVL.

The rearrangement uses TRBV11-3 and TRBJ2-2; D unclear. V was pared by 3 bases and J by 0 bases, with 14 bases between. Germline V gene data show CDR1 as SGHNT and CDR2 as YENEEA. This CDR3 region has 17 residues. CDR3 in DNA: TGTGCCAGCAGCTTTTCTTACGGGTTCGCGAACACCGGGGAGCTGTTTTTT. Translation: CASSFSYGFANTGELFF.

The count of this clone is one. The gene calls are TRBV19 and TRBJ1-5; possibly TRBD1 for D (6 bases). Germline loops: CDR1 LNHDA, CDR2 SQIVND (reference sequence). The V gene lost 5 bases and the J gene lost 0 bases, with 14 bases spanning the gap. The CDR3 sequence is 16 residues long. CDR3 region: CASSLGRTDSNQPQHF. DNA for the CDR3: TGTGCCAGTAGTCTGGGTAGGACAGATAGCAATCAGCCCCAGCATTTT.

V and J are TRBV19 and TRBJ2-1; 9 nucleotides align to TRBD1. The CDR3 covers 13 residues. Germline V gene data show CDR1 as LNHDA and CDR2 as SQIVND (reference sequence). The V and J ends lost 5 bases and 12 bases, in that order; junction bases with no gene match: 8. Here the CDR3 DNA reads TGTGCCAGTAGTGACACAGGGGGCTTTGTGCAGTTCTTC. This encodes CASSDTGGFVQFF.

The rearrangement uses TRBV5-4 and TRBJ1-6; possible D gene TRBD1, 6 bases. This CDR3 contains 20 residues. V was trimmed by 4 bases and J by 4 bases, leaving 27 bases between them. The germline V gene has CDR1 SGHNT and CDR2 YYREEE (reference sequence). CDR3 sequence reads: CASSRGPGQNPVYYNSPLHF. CDR3 nucleotide sequence: TGTGCCAGCAGCCGGGGCCCGGGACAAAACCCAGTGTATTATAATTCACCCCTCCACTTT. Complete variable domain (other parts from reference TRBV5-4 and TRBJ1-6): ETGVTQSPTHLIKTRGQQVTLRCSSQSGHNTVSWYQQALGQGPQFIFQYYREEENGRGNFPPRFSGLQFPNYSSELNVNALELDDSALYLCASSRGPGQNPVYYNSPLHFGNGTRLTVT.

The chain combines TRBV11-2 with TRBJ2-6; 8 bases are a match to TRBD1. J was trimmed by 3 bases and V by 3 bases; bases with no gene match: 10. Per germline, CDR1 SGHAT and CDR2 FQNNGV. This CDR3 is built from 18 residues. The CDR3 region is CASSFRTGTSSGANVLTF. The CDR3 DNA sequence: TGTGCCAGCAGCTTCAGGACAGGGACTTCTAGTGGGGCCAACGTCCTGACTTTC.

The chain carries TRBV6-1 and TRBJ1-5, with TRBD1 identical over 8 bases. V shed 5 bases and J 4 bases; nucleotides not matched to a gene: 4. Germline V gene data show CDR1 as MNHNS and CDR2 as SASEGT. CDR3 length: 14 residues. The CDR3 reads CASSSRGRNQPQHF. CDR3 bases: TGTGCCAGCAGTTCCAGGGGGCGGAATCAGCCCCAGCATTTT.

This chain connects TRBV11-2 to TRBJ1-1; the D is unclear. CDR1 is SGHAT and CDR2 is FQNNGV in the germline V gene. The CDR3 contains 13 residues. Trimming took off 2 bases at V and 5 bases at J, with 9 bases between the two ends. The CDR3 DNA reads as TGTGCCAGCAGCTTAAAGGTTGAAACTGAAGCTTTCTTT. Translated, it gives CASSLKVETEAFF.

The CDR3 spells CASSIRGNRVNTEAFF. DNA of the CDR3: TGTGCCAGTAGTATTAGGGGGAACAGAGTGAACACTGAAGCTTTCTTT. The genes are TRBV19 and TRBJ1-1; the D gene is possibly TRBD1 (6 bases). CDR1 is LNHDA, CDR2 SQIVND, per germline (reference sequence). Trimming shortened V by 3 bases and J by 0 bases, and 14 bases separated the two germline ends. CDR3 length: 16 amino acids.

The rearrangement uses TRBV21-1 and TRBJ1-2. TRBV21-1 is a documented pseudogene. This CDR3 has 14 amino acids. Written as DNA, the CDR3 is TGTGCCAGCAGCAAACCGGGACTTACCAAGGGCTACACCTTC. Its translation: CASSKPGLTKGYTF.

In the case of this clone: This sample includes further DNA sequences coding for the same CDR3. The J gene is TRBJ2-3, the V gene TRBV5-4; no clear D gene. CDR1 is SGHNT and CDR2 is YYREEE in the germline V gene (reference sequence). CDR3 length: 15 amino acids. The V end lost 4 bases, the J end lost 0 bases, and 12 bases lay between the germline ends. The CDR3 loop reads CASSLPGTSTDTQYF. The CDR3 DNA sequence: TGTGCCAGCAGCCTCCCGGGTACTAGCACAGATACGCAGTATTTT.

The gene calls are TRBV19 and TRBJ1-3; no clear D gene. V was clipped by 4 bases and J by 0 bases, with 7 bases between them. CDR3 length: 14 residues. Germline-derived CDR1 and CDR2 are LNHDA and SQIVND (reference sequence). The CDR3 region has the DNA TGTGCCAGTAGTAGAGGCCTCTCTGGAAACACCATATATTTT. It translates to CASSRGLSGNTIYF.

This clone appeared a single time. The chain carries TRBV5-1 and TRBJ2-6, with a tentative D call TRBD1 (5 bases). CDR3 size: 15 residues. V was cut by 4 bases and J by 1 base, with 9 bases left in between. Germline V lookup: CDR1 SGHRS, CDR2 YFSETQ. The CDR3 nucleotides read TGCGCCAGCAGCCTAGACAGTTCTGGGGCCAACGTCCTGACTTTC. This encodes CASSLDSSGANVLTF.

With respect to this clone: Other DNA sequences from this sample encode an identical CDR3 as well. The rearrangement links TRBV9 to TRBJ1-5; D may be TRBD1 (5 bases). The germline CDR1 and CDR2 sequences are SGDLS and YYNGEE. V lost 7 bases to trimming and J lost 3 bases, with 17 bases between them. This CDR3 has 15 residues. The CDR3: CASGRLDSFNQPQHF. CDR3 in DNA: TGTGCCAGCGGGCGGCTTGACAGCTTCAATCAGCCCCAGCATTTT.

V is TRBV6-5 and J is TRBJ2-7; no reliable D call. This CDR3 spans 16 amino acids. The V end lost 2 bases, the J end lost 5 bases, and 19 bases lay between the germline ends. CDR1 and CDR2 from the germline V gene are MNHEY and SVGAGI. The CDR3 nucleotides are TGTGCCAGCAGTTACCAAGCGCCCCCGTTCCCAAACGAGCAGTACTTC. The encoded protein is CASSYQAPPFPNEQYF.